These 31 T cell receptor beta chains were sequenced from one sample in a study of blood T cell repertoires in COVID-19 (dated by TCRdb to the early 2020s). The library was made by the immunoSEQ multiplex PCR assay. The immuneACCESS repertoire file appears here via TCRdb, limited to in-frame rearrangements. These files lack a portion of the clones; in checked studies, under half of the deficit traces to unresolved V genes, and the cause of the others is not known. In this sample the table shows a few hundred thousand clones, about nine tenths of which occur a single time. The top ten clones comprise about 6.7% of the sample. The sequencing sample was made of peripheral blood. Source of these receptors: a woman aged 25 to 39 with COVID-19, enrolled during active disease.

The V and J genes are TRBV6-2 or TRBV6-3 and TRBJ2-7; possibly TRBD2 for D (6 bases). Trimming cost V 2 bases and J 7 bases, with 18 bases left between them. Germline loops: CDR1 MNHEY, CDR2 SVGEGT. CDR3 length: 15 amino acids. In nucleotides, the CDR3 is TGTGCCAGCAGTTACGGCCCCTCCCTAGCGCGGGAGCAGTACTTC. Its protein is CASSYGPSLAREQYF.

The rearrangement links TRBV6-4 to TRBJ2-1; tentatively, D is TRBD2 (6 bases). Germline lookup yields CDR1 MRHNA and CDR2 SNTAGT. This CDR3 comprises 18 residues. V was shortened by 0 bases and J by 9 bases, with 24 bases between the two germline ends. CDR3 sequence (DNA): TGTGCCAGCAGTGACTCGAGTTCTATGGGAACTAGCTTTCTTGAGCAGTTCTTC. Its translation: CASSDSSSMGTSFLEQFF.

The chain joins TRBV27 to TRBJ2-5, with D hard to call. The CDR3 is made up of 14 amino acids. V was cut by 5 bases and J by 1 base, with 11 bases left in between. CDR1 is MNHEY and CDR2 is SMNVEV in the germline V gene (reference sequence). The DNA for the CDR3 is TGTGCCAGCAGTGCGTACAGTACCCAAGAGACCCAGTACTTC. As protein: CASSAYSTQETQYF.

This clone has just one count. CDR3 sequence reads: CSIGDQPQHF. The CDR3 nucleotides read TGCAGTATCGGGGATCAGCCCCAGCATTTT. V gene TRBV20-1 combines with J gene TRBJ1-5; D call uncertain. CDR3 length equals 10 residues. V was cut by 8 bases and J by 5 bases, with 7 bases left in between. Germline V gene data show CDR1 as DFQATT and CDR2 as SNEGSKA (reference sequence).

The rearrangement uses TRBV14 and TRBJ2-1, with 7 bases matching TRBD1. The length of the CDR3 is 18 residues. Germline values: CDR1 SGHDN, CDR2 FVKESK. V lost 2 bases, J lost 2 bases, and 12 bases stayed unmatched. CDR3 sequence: CASSQLRVQGRAYNEQFF. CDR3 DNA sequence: TGTGCCAGCAGCCAATTAAGAGTACAGGGGCGAGCCTACAATGAGCAGTTCTTC.

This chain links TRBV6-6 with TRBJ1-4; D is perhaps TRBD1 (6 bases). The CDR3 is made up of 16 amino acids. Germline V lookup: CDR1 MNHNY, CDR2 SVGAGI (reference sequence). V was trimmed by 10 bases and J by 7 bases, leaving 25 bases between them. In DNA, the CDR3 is TGTGCCACCTCTACGTCACAGGGACCGCAAAGTGAAAAACTGTTTTTT. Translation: CATSTSQGPQSEKLFF.

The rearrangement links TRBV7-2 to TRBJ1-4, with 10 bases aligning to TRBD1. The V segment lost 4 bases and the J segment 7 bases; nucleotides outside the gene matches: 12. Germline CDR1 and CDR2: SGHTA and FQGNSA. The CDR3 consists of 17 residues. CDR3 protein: CASSSRGGTGVGEKLFF. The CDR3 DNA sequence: TGTGCCAGCAGCTCCCGGGGAGGGACAGGGGTGGGTGAAAAACTGTTTTTT. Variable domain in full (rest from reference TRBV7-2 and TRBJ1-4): GAGVSQSPSNKVTEKGKDVELRCDPISGHTALYWYRQSLGQGLEFLIYFQGNSAPDKSGLPSDRFSAERTGGSVSTLTIQRTQQEDSAVYLCASSSRGGTGVGEKLFFGSGTQLSVL.

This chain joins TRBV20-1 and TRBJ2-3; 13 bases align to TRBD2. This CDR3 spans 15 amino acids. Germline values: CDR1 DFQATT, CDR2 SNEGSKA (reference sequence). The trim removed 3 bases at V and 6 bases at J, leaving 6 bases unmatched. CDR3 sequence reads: CSASAGTSGADTQYF. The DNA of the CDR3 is TGCAGTGCTAGTGCCGGGACTAGCGGGGCTGATACGCAGTATTTT.

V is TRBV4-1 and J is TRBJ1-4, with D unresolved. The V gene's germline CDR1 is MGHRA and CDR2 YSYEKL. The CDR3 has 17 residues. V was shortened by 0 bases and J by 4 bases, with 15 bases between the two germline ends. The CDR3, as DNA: TGCGCCAGCAGCCAAGAGTGGGCAAATACCCGTAATGAAAAACTGTTTTTT. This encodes CASSQEWANTRNEKLFF.

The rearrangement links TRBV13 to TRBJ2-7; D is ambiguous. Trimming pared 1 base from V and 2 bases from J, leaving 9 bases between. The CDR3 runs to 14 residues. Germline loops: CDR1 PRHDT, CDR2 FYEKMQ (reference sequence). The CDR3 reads CASSLVGRTYEQYV. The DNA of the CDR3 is TGTGCCAGCAGCTTAGTGGGCAGAACCTACGAGCAGTACGTC.

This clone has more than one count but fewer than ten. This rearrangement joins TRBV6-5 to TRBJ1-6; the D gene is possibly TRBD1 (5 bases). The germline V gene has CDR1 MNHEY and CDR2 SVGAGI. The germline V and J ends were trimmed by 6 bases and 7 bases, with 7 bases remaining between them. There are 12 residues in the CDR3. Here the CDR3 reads CASSRGNSPLHF. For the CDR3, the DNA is TGTGCCAGCAGCCGGGGGAATTCACCCCTCCACTTT.

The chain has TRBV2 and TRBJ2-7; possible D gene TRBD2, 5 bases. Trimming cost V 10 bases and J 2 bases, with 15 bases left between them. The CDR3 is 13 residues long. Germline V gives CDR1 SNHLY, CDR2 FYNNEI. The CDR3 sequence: CATQRERAYEQYV. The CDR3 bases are TGTGCCACCCAAAGGGAGCGAGCCTACGAGCAGTACGTC.

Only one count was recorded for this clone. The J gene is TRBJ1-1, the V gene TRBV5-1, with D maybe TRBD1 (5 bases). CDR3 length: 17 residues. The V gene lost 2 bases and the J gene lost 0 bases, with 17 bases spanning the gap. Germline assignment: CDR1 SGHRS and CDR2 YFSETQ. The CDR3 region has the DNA TGCGCCAGCAGCTTTGGCCCGGGGGAGCGCCTGAACACTGAAGCTTTCTTT. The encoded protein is CASSFGPGERLNTEAFF.

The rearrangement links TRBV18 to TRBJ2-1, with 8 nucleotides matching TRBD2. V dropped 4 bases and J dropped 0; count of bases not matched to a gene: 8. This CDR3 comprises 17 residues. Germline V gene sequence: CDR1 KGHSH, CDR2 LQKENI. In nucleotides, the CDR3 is TGTGCCAGCTCACTAGCCGGGACTAGGGTCTCCTACAATGAGCAGTTCTTC. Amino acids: CASSLAGTRVSYNEQFF.

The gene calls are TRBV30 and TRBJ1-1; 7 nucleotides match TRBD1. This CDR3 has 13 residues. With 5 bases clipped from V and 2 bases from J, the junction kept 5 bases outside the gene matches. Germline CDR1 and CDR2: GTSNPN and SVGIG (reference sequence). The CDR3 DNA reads TGTGCCTGGTCGGGACAGCTAAACACTGAAGCTTTCTTT. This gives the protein CAWSGQLNTEAFF.

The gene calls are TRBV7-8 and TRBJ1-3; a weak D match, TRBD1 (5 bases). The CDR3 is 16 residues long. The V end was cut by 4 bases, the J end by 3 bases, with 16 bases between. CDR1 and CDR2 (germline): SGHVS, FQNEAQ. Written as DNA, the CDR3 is TGTGCCAGCAGCTGGGGCGAGGGGAGGATTGGAAACACCATATATTTT. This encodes CASSWGEGRIGNTIYF.

CDR3 coding DNA: TGTGCCAGTAGTACCTATAACGGAGGGTCGAGCTCCTACGAGCAGTACTTC. It encodes CASSTYNGGSSSYEQYF. The V call is TRBV19, the J call TRBJ2-7; weak D call: TRBD2 (6 bases). CDR1 is LNHDA and CDR2 is SQIVND in the germline V gene (reference sequence). V lost 4 bases, J lost 0 bases, and 19 bases lay in between. The CDR3 loop spans 17 amino acids.

This CDR3 reads CASSPPEEETQYF. For the CDR3, the DNA is TGTGCCAGCTCACCACCGGAGGAAGAGACCCAGTACTTC. V and J are TRBV18 and TRBJ2-5; D is possibly TRBD2 (5 bases). Germline CDR1 and CDR2: KGHSH and LQKENI. CDR3 length equals 13 residues. The ends were cut back, 0 bases at V and 3 bases at J, with 5 bases in the middle.

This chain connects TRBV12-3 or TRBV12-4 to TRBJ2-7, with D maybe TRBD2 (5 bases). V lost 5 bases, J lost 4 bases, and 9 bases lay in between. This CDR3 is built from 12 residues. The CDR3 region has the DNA TGTGCCAGCAGTGAACTAGGGTACGAGCAGTACGTC. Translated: CASSELGYEQYV.

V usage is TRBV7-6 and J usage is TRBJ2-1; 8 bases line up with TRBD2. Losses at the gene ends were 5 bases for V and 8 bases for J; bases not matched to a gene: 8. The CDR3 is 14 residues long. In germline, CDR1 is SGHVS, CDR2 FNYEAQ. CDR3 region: CASSVPGLVDEQFF. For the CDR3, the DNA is TGTGCCAGCAGCGTTCCGGGACTAGTGGATGAGCAGTTCTTC.

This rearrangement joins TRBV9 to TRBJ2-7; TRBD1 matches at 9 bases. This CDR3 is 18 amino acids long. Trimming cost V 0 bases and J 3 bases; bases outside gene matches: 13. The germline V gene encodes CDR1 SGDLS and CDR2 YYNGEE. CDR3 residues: CASSVDQGTGYFGYEQYF. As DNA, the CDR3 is TGTGCCAGCAGCGTAGATCAAGGGACAGGGTATTTTGGCTACGAGCAGTACTTC.

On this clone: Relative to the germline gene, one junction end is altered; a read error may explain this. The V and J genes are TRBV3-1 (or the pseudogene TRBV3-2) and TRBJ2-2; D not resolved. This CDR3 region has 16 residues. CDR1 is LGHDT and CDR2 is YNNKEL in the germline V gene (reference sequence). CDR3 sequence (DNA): TGTGCCAGCACCCAAGGGAATAGTCAGGTCACCGGGGAGCTGTTTTTT. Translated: CASTQGNSQVTGELFF.

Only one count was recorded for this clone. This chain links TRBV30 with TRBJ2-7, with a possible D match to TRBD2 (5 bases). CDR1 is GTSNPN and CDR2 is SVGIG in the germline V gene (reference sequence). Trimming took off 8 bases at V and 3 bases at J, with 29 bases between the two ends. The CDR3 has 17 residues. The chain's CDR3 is CAPRIWGERETNYEQYF. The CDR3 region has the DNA TGTGCCCCTAGGATCTGGGGAGAGAGAGAAACTAACTACGAGCAGTACTTC.

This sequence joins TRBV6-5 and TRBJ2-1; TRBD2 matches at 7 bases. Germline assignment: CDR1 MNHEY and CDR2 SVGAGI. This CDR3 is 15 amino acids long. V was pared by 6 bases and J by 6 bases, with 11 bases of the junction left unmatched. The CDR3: CASSPTSEPINEQFF. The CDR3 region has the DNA TGTGCCAGCAGCCCCACTAGCGAACCCATCAATGAGCAGTTCTTC.

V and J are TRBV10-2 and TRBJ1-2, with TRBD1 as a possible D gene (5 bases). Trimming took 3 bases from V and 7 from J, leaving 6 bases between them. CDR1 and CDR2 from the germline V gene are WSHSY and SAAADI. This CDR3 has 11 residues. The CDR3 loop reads CASSDGGGYTF. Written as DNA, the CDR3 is TGCGCCAGCAGTGACGGGGGTGGCTACACCTTC.

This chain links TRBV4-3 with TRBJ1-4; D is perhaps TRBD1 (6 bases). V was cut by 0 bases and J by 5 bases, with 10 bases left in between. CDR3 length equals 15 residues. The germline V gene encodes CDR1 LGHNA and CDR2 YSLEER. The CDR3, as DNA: TGCGCCAGCAGCCAAGATTGGGGGACAAATGAAAAACTGTTTTTT. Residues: CASSQDWGTNEKLFF.

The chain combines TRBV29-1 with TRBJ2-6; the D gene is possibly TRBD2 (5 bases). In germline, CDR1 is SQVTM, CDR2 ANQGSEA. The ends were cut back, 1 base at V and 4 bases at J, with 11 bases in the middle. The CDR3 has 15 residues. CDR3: CSVEGRGSGANVLTF. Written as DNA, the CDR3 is TGCAGCGTTGAAGGACGGGGATCCGGGGCCAACGTCCTGACTTTC.

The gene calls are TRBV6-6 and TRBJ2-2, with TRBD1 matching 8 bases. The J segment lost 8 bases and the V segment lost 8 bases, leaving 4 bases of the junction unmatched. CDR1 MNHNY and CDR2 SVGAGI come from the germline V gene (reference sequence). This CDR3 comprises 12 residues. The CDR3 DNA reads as TGTGCCAGCCCAGGGGGCTCGGGGGAGCTGTTTTTT. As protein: CASPGGSGELFF.

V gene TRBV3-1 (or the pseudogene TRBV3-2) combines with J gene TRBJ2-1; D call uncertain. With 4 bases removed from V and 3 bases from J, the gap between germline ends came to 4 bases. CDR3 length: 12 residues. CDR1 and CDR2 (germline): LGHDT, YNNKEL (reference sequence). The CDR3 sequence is CASSRLYNEQFF. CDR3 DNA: TGTGCCAGCAGCCGACTCTACAATGAGCAGTTCTTC.

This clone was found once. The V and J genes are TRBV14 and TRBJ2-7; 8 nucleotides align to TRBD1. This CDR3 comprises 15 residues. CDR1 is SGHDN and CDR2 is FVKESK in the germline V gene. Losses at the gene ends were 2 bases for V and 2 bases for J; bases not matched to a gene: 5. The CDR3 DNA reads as TGTGCCAGCAGCCAAACGGACAGGGCCCCCTACGAGCAGTACGTC. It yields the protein CASSQTDRAPYEQYV.

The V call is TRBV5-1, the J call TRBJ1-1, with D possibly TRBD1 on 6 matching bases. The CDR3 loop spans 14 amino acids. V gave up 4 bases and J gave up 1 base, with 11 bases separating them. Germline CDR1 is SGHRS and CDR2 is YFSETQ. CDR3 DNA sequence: TGCGCCAGCAGCCCCATACAGGGGAACACTGAAGCTTTCTTT. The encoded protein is CASSPIQGNTEAFF.